This T cell receptor (beta chain) appears in the sequencing data of a study of T cells in localized non-small cell lung cancer. Method: immunoSEQ multiplex PCR; TCRdb's copy keeps in-frame clones and lacks some. The sample contains tens of thousands of clones, approximately 84% of which appear only once. Germline V CDR1 and CDR2: SGHRS, YFSETQ. The CDR3 consists of 18 residues. The V gene lost 3 bases and the J gene lost 4 bases, with 23 bases spanning the gap. The rearrangement links TRBV5-1 to TRBJ1-3, with D perhaps matching TRBD1 (6 bases). The TCR was taken from a man aged 40 to 69 with stage I lung adenocarcinoma. Sequenced material: peripheral blood, taken before any cancer treatment. The CDR3 is CASSSYTGTTAIGNTIYF. The CDR3 region has the DNA TGCGCCAGCAGCTCCTACACCGGGACAACAGCTATCGGAAACACCATATATTTT.